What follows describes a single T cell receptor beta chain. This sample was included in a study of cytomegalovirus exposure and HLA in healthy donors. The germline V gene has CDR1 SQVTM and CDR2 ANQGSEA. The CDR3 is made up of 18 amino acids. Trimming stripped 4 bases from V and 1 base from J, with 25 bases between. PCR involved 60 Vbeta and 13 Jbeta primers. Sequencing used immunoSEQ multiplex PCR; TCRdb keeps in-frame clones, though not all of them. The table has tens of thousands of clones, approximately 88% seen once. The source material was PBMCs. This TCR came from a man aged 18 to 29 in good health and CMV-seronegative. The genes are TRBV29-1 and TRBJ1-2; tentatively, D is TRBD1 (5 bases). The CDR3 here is CSVAGKTGVLRDNYGYTF. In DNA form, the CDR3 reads TGCAGCGTTGCAGGGAAAACCGGAGTATTAAGAGATAACTATGGCTACACCTTC.